A selection of T cell receptor beta chains follows, all from one sample in a study of blood T cells in healthy people across ages. Using its own MiXCR run on the 5' RACE reads, TCRdb lists one record per CDR3 protein. The data contain fewer than 950,000 distinct CDR3 sequences, 35% to 40% of them seen just once; the ten biggest clones take up 13%. The sample was blood. The receptors here all came from a man between 18 and 29 years old in good health. Each CDR3 is given with its conserved first and last residue. A D gene is named only where the DNA matches it firmly. Not every row has a clone size; where given, it reads once, few, many or a size class.

>TRBJ1-1|.|TRBV12-3/TRBV12-4|.
TGTGCCAGCATCGAAGACAGTGAAGCTTTCTTT
CASIEDSEAFF
>TRBJ1-2|once|TRBV29-1|.
TGCAGCACGACGTCAGGGGACGGCTACACCTTC
CSTTSGDGYTF
>TRBJ1-1|few|TRBV15|.
TGTGCCACCAGCAGATGGGATCCGAACACTGAAGCTTTCTTT
CATSRWDPNTEAFF
>TRBJ2-3|few|TRBV7-2|TRBD2
TGTGCCAGCAGCTTAGTTCTGGGACTACCCACAGATACGCAGTATTTT
CASSLVLGLPTDTQYF
>TRBJ1-3|.|TRBV5-1|TRBD1
TGCGCCAGCAGCTTGGGACAGGGGTTCGGAAACACCATATATTTT
CASSLGQGFGNTIYF
>TRBJ2-1|few|TRBV5-1|.
TGCGCCAGCAGCCACCTCCGCCAGGGTAACAATGAGCAGTTCTTC
CASSHLRQGNNEQFF
>TRBJ1-5|.|TRBV20-1|.
TGCGGTGCGACCTTGGACTGGGGGCGGAATCAGCCCCAGCATTTT
CGATLDWGRNQPQHF
>TRBJ2-5|few|TRBV7-6|.
TGTGCCAGCAGCTTAGGTGCGGCAGGGAGAAGAGAGACCCAGTACTTC
CASSLGAAGRRETQYF
>TRBJ2-1|many|TRBV7-9|.
TGTGCCAGCAGCCCCCACCCCTTGGGGAACAATGAGCAGTTCTTC
CASSPHPLGNNEQFF
>TRBJ2-1|.|TRBV6-6|.
TGTGCCAGCTGCTCGAGGGGGTTACTCAATGAGCAGTTCTTC
CASCSRGLLNEQFF
>TRBJ2-3|.|TRBV20-1|TRBD1
TGCAGTGCTAAATCAACAGGGGCAGATACGCAGTATTTT
CSAKSTGADTQYF
>TRBJ1-2|many|TRBV5-1|.
TGCGCCAGCAGCTTGGCCGGAGGGGTTAATGGCTACACCTTC
CASSLAGGVNGYTF
>TRBJ2-4|few|TRBV20-1|.
TGCAGTGCTAGGTGGCTAGCCAAAAACATTCAGTACTTC
CSARWLAKNIQYF
>TRBJ2-6|few|TRBV6-5|TRBD1
TGTGCCAGCAGTTACTTAACAGGGGACTCTGGGGCCAACGTCCTGACTTTC
CASSYLTGDSGANVLTF
>TRBJ2-3|few|TRBV24-1|TRBD2
TGTGCCACAGCAGGACTAGCGGATACGCAGTATTTT
CATAGLADTQYF
>TRBJ2-7|.|TRBV6-2/TRBV6-3|TRBD1
TGTGCCAGCAGTCATCCGGGACAGAGGTACGAGCAGTACTTC
CASSHPGQRYEQYF
>TRBJ1-1|.|TRBV7-6|.
TGTGCCAGCAGCTCAGAGGTTGGAGGGGTTAACACTGAAGCTTTCTTT
CASSSEVGGVNTEAFF
>TRBJ2-7|.|TRBV3-1|.
TGTGCCAGCAGCCAAAAGGGGGGGGGGTCAGAGTACAATGAGCAGTACTTC
CASSQKGGGSEYNEQYF
>TRBJ1-2|.|TRBV10-3|TRBD1
TGTGCCATCAGCAGGAACAGGGGCTGGGGCTACACCTTC
CAISRNRGWGYTF
>TRBJ2-1|many|TRBV7-8|TRBD1
TGTGCCAGCAGCCGTGGTCGACAGGGGGCAGCAGGGTCGAATGAGCAGTTCTTC
CASSRGRQGAAGSNEQFF
>TRBJ2-3|.|TRBV20-1|TRBD2
TGCAGTGCCACCGGGACTAGCGGGCATCGCACAGATACGCAGTATTTT
CSATGTSGHRTDTQYF
>TRBJ2-3|.|TRBV7-6|TRBD2
TGTGCCAGCAGCTTAGGCGCGGGAGGGCCGGGAGCAGATACGCAGTATTTT
CASSLGAGGPGADTQYF
>TRBJ1-2|.|TRBV19|.
TGTGCCAGTAGGTCAGACCTTAGAGGCTACACCTTC
CASRSDLRGYTF
>TRBJ1-5|.|TRBV5-1|TRBD1
TGCGCCAGCACCCCGACAGGGGGAAGCAATCAGCCCCAGCATTTT
CASTPTGGSNQPQHF
>TRBJ1-2|few|TRBV5-1|.
TGCGCCAGCAGCTTGGTGATATCCTCTGACAGTCATGGCTACACCTTC
CASSLVISSDSHGYTF
>TRBJ1-1|.|TRBV2|.
TGTGCCAGCGATTTCATGAACACTGAAGCTTTCTTT
CASDFMNTEAFF
>TRBJ2-4|few|TRBV6-2/TRBV6-3|TRBD1
TGTGCCAGCAGTTGGGACAGGCCGCCTGGCATTCAGTACTTC
CASSWDRPPGIQYF
>TRBJ2-1|.|TRBV12-3/TRBV12-4|.
TGTGCCAGCAGTACCTTAGCGGTAGTCCACTACAATGAGCAGTTCTTC
CASSTLAVVHYNEQFF
>TRBJ2-3|many|TRBV12-3/TRBV12-4|.
TGTGCCAGCAGTTCCCTGCAGGGGGCGGGGGGGGATACGCAGTATTTT
CASSSLQGAGGDTQYF
>TRBJ1-2|.|TRBV30|TRBD1
TGTGCCTGGTCGGACAGGGCTGGCTACACCTTC
CAWSDRAGYTF
>TRBJ2-5|.|TRBV25-1|TRBD2
TGTGCCAGCAGTGATGGAGCGGGGGGACAAAAAGAGACCCAGTACTTC
CASSDGAGGQKETQYF
>TRBJ2-1|few|TRBV20-1|TRBD1
TGCAGTGCTCCCCCGGGACAGAGCTACAATGAGCAGTTCTTC
CSAPPGQSYNEQFF